Listed below are T cell receptor beta chains from one sample, sequenced in a study of blood T cell repertoires in COVID-19. Method: immunoSEQ multiplex PCR; TCRdb's copy keeps in-frame clones and lacks some. The profile shows fewer than 200,000 clones, 88% of them singletons. Sequenced input: PBMCs or T cells enriched from blood (not recorded which). The receptors originated from a woman between 18 and 30 years old who had recovered from COVID-19. Both conserved end residues are trimmed from each CDR3.

v_gene	j_gene	CDR3aa
TRBV27	TRBJ1-1	ASSTGTGGLAF
TRBV24-1	TRBJ2-1	ATSDLTVDEQF
TRBV2	TRBJ1-1	ASRVSGQKNTEAF
TRBV11-2	TRBJ1-1	ASSLLSGQRYTEAF
TRBV29-1	TRBJ1-3	SVYSSGNTIY
TRBV9	TRBJ1-1	ASSVDRTAEAF
TRBV10-3	TRBJ1-4	AISDRGPTNEKLF
TRBV7-2	TRBJ2-1	ASSLFEWYEQF
TRBV7-9	TRBJ1-2	ASSFGSFPEGGYT
TRBV28	TRBJ1-2	ASTSPARTNYGYT
TRBV7-2	TRBJ1-1	ASSLGQATEAF
TRBV19	TRBJ1-1	ASSIMDRDTEAF
TRBV5-6	TRBJ2-1	ASSLTTGGSYNEQF
TRBV5-1	TRBJ1-2	ASRGGTGGIYGYT
TRBV27	TRBJ2-1	ASSFLPRLAVNPGQF
TRBV10-3	TRBJ2-3	AISANGRLAGVADTQY
TRBV29-1	TRBJ2-7	SVGEQGEGYEQY
TRBV3-1/TRBV3-2	TRBJ2-3	ASRPGGTDTQY
TRBV18	TRBJ1-1	ASSQGAYLKRNTEAF
TRBV7-9	TRBJ1-1	ASSLVVQVSMNTEAF
TRBV5-1	TRBJ2-1	ASSLVAGGTRNEQF
TRBV23-1	TRBJ2-7	ASSQGTGAYEQY
TRBV28	TRBJ1-2	ASSLVGQNGYT
TRBV10-2	TRBJ1-2	ASGDRTTGSYGYT
TRBV19	TRBJ1-6	ASNGGINSPLH
TRBV6-5	TRBJ2-7	ASKRDTSYEQY
TRBV2	TRBJ2-1	ASSESLAGYNEQF
TRBV2	TRBJ1-1	ASSPRQGARNTEAF
TRBV11-2	TRBJ2-5	ASSLTSGGGETQY
TRBV6-6	TRBJ2-7	ASSYGLAGPYEQY
TRBV4-3	TRBJ1-2	ASSPAGANYGYT
TRBV28	TRBJ2-6	ASSLFISGANVLT
TRBV14	TRBJ1-2	ASSQDWGGDQYGYT
TRBV5-1	TRBJ1-2	ASSRRQDSSSGYT
TRBV11-2	TRBJ1-2	ASSNQQGGYGYT
TRBV19	TRBJ1-6	ASSPGQGNSPLH
TRBV3-1/TRBV3-2	TRBJ2-2	ASSQGQGAAGELF
TRBV7-9	TRBJ1-4	ASSPSGSSSRGKLF
TRBV7-2	TRBJ2-1	ASSFEGLDNEQF
TRBV4-2	TRBJ2-5	ASSHPGLAGGETQY
TRBV21-1	TRBJ1-2	ASSKSGRGRGGYT